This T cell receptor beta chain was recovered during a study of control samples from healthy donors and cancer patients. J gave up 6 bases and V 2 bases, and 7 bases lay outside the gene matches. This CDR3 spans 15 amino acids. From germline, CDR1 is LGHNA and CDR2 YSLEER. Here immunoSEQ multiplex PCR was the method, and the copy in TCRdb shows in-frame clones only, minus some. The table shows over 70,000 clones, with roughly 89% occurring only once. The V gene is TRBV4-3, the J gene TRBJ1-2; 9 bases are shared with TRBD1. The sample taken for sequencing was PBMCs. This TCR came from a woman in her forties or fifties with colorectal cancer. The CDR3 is CASSQNPGQGNGYTF. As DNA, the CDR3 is TGCGCCAGCAGCCAAAATCCGGGACAGGGAAATGGCTACACCTTC.